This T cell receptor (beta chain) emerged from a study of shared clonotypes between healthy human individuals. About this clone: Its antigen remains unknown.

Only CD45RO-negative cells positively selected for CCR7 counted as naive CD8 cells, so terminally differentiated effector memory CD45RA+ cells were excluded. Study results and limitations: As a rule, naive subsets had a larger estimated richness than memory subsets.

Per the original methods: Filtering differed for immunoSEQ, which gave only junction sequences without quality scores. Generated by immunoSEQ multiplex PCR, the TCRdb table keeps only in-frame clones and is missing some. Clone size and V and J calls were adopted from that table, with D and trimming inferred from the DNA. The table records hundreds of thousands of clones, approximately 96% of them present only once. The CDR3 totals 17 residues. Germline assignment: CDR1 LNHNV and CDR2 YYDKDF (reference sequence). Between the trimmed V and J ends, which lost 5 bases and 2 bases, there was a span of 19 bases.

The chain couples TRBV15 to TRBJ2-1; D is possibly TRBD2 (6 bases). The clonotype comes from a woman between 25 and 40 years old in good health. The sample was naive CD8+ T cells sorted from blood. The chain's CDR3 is CATSPPPEREPYNEQFF. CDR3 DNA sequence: TGTGCCACCAGCCCGCCACCGGAACGGGAGCCCTACAATGAGCAGTTCTTC. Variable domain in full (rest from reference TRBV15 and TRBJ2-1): DAMVIQNPRYQVTQFGKPVTLSCSQTLNHNVMYWYQQKSSQAPKLLFHYYDKDFNNEADTPDNFQSRRPNTSFCFLDIRSPGLGDTAMYLCATSPPPEREPYNEQFFGPGTRLTVL.